These T cell receptor beta chains were read from a single sample in a study of blood T cell repertoires in COVID-19. The table came from immunoSEQ multiplex PCR; TCRdb's copy has only in-frame clones and leaves some out. The data contain 130,000 or so clones, more than 75% of them singletons. The sample was peripheral blood. These receptors all stem from a man between 65 and 85 years old with active COVID-19. CDR3s include the opening cysteine and the closing phenylalanine or tryptophan. Expanded clones are given a class, and other clones once, few, many or no size at all.

>once|TRBJ2-7|TRBV27
CASGVRGVVEQYF
>.|TRBJ1-5|TRBV30
CAWSVAGASGQPQHF
>.|TRBJ2-7|TRBV5-7
CASSFAIKLSYEQYF
>once|TRBJ1-2|TRBV6-5
CASSRTGNYGYTF
>.|TRBJ2-7|TRBV5-1
CASSLAGSTYEQYF
>.|TRBJ2-5|TRBV6-5
CASSLDRASETQYF
>.|TRBJ1-2|TRBV14
CASSLRQGGGYTF
>.|TRBJ1-6|TRBV7-2
CASSEPGGSPLHF
>.|TRBJ2-3|TRBV29-1
CSAAQGAGTDTQYF
>.|TRBJ2-7|TRBV5-1
CASNPGTGGEQYF
>.|TRBJ2-2|TRBV28
CASSRDRVTGELFF
>once|TRBJ2-6|TRBV11-2
CASSTRGWSTGANVLTF
>few|TRBJ1-3|TRBV9
CASSRDYSGNTIYF
>.|TRBJ2-7|TRBV18
CASSPLPGQGGNEQYF
>.|TRBJ2-1|TRBV24-1
CATSPGQTHNEQFF
>.|TRBJ1-2|TRBV29-1
CSARLPRNDYGYTF
>.|TRBJ1-1|TRBV2
CASTQRGPGTEAFF
>.|TRBJ2-1|TRBV6-5
CASSPRTDEQFF
>.|TRBJ2-7|TRBV5-1
CASSATSGGTYEQYF
>.|TRBJ2-7|TRBV30
CAWSVQGLAGSYEQYF
>few|TRBJ2-1|TRBV10-3
CAISEREVTYNEQFF
>.|TRBJ1-6|TRBV28
CASLGQYNSPLHF
>few|TRBJ2-3|TRBV9
CASSASTDTQYF
>.|TRBJ1-1|TRBV4-1
CASSPPARDRGGKAFF